This T cell receptor beta chain comes out of a study of blood T cell repertoires in COVID-19 (dated by TCRdb to between 2020 and 2021). A note on the overall study: Samples from collaborators originated in the United States, Italy and Spain and spanned both the acute and convalescent phases of COVID-19. A freely available public database, intended as a resource for researchers studying the immune response to SARS-CoV-2, is where the repertoires were released. The material from the prospective study consisted of cDNA or gDNA derived from T cells, B-cell-depleted T cells, or PBMCs. HLA class I and class II types, where available, came from metadata supplied by the sample provider rather than from assay-based typing. The samples were drawn from two sources: the first 160 participants of the ongoing ImmuneRACE study, and some 1,300 subjects contributed by 6 global collaborators. The dataset comprised deeply sampled blood TCRbeta repertoires from subjects exposed to, actively infected with, or recovered from COVID-19. A de-identified subject ID, COVID-19 status, age in years and sex were almost always included in the sample metadata. Findings and caveats that apply to the study as a whole: How much clinical and demographic metadata was included differed by source and by participant, and the metadata was provided uncurated.

TCRbeta CDR3 regions were amplified from genomic DNA by means of the immunoSEQ Assay, a bias-controlled multiplex PCR. As for the authors' bioinformatics: Nucleated cell counts per sample were estimated from amplification of reference gene primers within the assay. To quantify the absolute abundance of each unique TCRbeta CDR3 rearrangement, sequence reads were collapsed and filtered. For each sample, productive Simpson clonality was calculated by taking the square root of Simpson's diversity index across productive rearrangements. Not all clones reach the TCRdb copy of this immuneACCESS table, which keeps in-frame sequences only. Checked studies attribute under half of the gap to unresolved V genes and leave the rest unexplained. The V and J calls and clone size were taken over from that table, and D and trimming were inferred from the DNA. The sample records approximately 330,000 clones, roughly 87% of which are singletons. Just over 9.5% of the sample belongs to the ten largest clones.

In Seattle, one collaborating source enrolled patients while the infection was active and tracked those patients longitudinally over the course of disease. Whole blood was collected in K2EDTA tubes by collaborating institutions according to the institutions' own protocols. For TCRbeta analysis, collaborator samples were shipped as frozen whole blood, as isolated PBMCs, or as DNA extracted from either sample type. Points on this clone: No cognate antigen has been identified for it. One base away there is no much larger clone; base qualities are not given.

The specimen sequenced was peripheral blood. The sequence came from a man younger than 40 with COVID-19, enrolled during active disease.

This receptor carries the CDR3 CASSYWGGQGEQYF. The nucleotides are TGTGCCAGCAGTTACTGGGGGGGGCAGGGCGAGCAGTACTTC. The chain uses TRBV6-5 and TRBJ2-7; the D segment could be TRBD2, given 7 matching bases. The CDR3 runs 14 residues from the cysteine to the phenylalanine. Only the CDR3 portion is preserved as DNA: 42 bases, with reading frame beginning at the first base. CDR1 and CDR2, looked up from the germline V gene, are MNHEY and SVGAGI. V was cut back by 1 base and J by 6 bases, leaving a gap of 13 bases between them.